Below, 11 T cell receptor beta chains from the same sample are listed, as sequenced in a study of T-cell memory formation after mild COVID-19 (dated by TCRdb to the early 2020s). Preparation of the library involved 5' RACE. Data came from an Illumina NovaSeq 6000. TCRdb trimmed public reads at Q25 via fastp, called clones via MiXCR and kept in-frame beta chains. Merged by CDR3 protein, the rows form single entries marked with the most common genes and DNA. Across this sample there are approximately 240,000 distinct CDR3 sequences, with 15% to 20% seen only once. The ten largest clonotypes hold 3.5% of the sample. Sequenced sample: PBMCs or a T cell subset sorted from them (not recorded which). The receptor source for this set is a man between 18 and 35 years old who had mild COVID-19 (a few samples of this study predate the infection). The sample titles of this study are shuffled in the database, so cell type and time point are left out; the donor was told from shared clones.

This clonotype was counted at least ten times. V and J are TRBV4-3 and TRBJ2-1, with no clear D. The V end was cut by 0 bases, the J end by 6 bases, with 12 bases between. The germline V gene encodes CDR1 LGHNA and CDR2 YSLEER. The CDR3 is 15 amino acids. The CDR3 coding sequence is TGCGCCAGCAGCCAAGATGAAGGGTACGGCAATGAGCAGTTCTTC. Translation gives CASSQDEGYGNEQFF.

V usage is TRBV29-1 and J usage is TRBJ1-1, with D hard to call. Between the trimmed V and J ends, which lost 0 bases and 6 bases, there was a span of 11 bases. The V gene's germline CDR1 is SQVTM and CDR2 ANQGSEA. This CDR3 region has 13 residues. The CDR3 nucleotides read TGCAGCGTTGAAGATCGAAGGTACGCTGAAGCTTTCTTT. Translated, it gives CSVEDRRYAEAFF.

In its sample, this clonotype was seen a few times. J is TRBJ1-3 and V is TRBV6-5, with 7 bases identical to TRBD1. V lost 8 bases and J lost 3; bases outside the gene matches: 4. The CDR3 has 13 residues. Per the germline V gene, CDR1 is MNHEY and CDR2 is SVGAGI. In nucleotides, the CDR3 is TGTGCCAGCGGGACAGTCATTGGAAACACCATATATTTT. Translation gives CASGTVIGNTIYF.

This clonotype has only a few counts. This chain connects TRBV12-3 or TRBV12-4 to TRBJ1-4; D ambiguous. V lost 5 bases and J 1 base, leaving 2 bases between the germline ends. The length of the CDR3 is 12 residues. The CDR3 loop reads CASSKTNEKLFF. In DNA form, the CDR3 reads TGTGCCAGCAGTAAAACTAATGAAAAACTGTTTTTT.

The CDR3 DNA follows: TGTGCCAGCAGCCAAGCGGTACTAGCCTACGAGCAGTACTTC. This sequence encodes CASSQAVLAYEQYF. The V and J genes are TRBV3-1 and TRBJ2-7; a weak D match, TRBD2 (5 bases). The V end lost 1 base, the J end lost 2 bases, and 9 bases lay between the germline ends. CDR3 size: 14 residues. The germline V gene encodes CDR1 LGHDT and CDR2 YNNKEL (reference sequence).

The chain carries TRBV19 and TRBJ2-5; D is possibly TRBD1 (6 bases). The germline CDR1 and CDR2 sequences are LNHDA and SQIVND (reference sequence). There are 19 residues in the CDR3. Trimming left V 5 bases short and J 1 base short, with 26 bases between. This CDR3 is CASSPLKGFRGYAQETQYF. The CDR3, as DNA: TGTGCCAGTAGTCCCTTGAAGGGGTTCAGGGGATACGCCCAAGAGACCCAGTACTTC.

The chain links TRBV9 to TRBJ1-4, with a possible D match to TRBD1 (5 bases). The V gene's germline CDR1 is SGDLS and CDR2 YYNGEE. CDR3 length: 16 amino acids. The V and J ends lost 3 bases and 0 bases respectively, with 12 bases between them. This CDR3 is CASSGISGSTNEKLFF. DNA of the CDR3: TGTGCCAGCAGCGGAATTTCAGGGTCAACTAATGAAAAACTGTTTTTT. The whole variable domain, filled in from reference TRBV9 and TRBJ1-4, reads DSGVTQTPKHLITATGQRVTLRCSPRSGDLSVYWYQQSLDQGLQFLIQYYNGEERAKGNILERFSAQQFPDLHSELNLSSLELGDSALYFCASSGISGSTNEKLFFGSGTQLSVL.

This chain uses TRBV21-1 with TRBJ2-5; the table names TRBD2, a call not compared with the DNA. TRBV21-1 is assigned pseudogene status. The CDR3 is 18 amino acids. CDR3 nucleotide sequence: TGTGCCAGCAGTGCTACCGGGACTAGCGGGTACCCCCAAGAGACCCAGTACTTC. Amino acids: CASSATGTSGYPQETQYF.

This rearrangement joins TRBV10-3 to TRBJ1-2, with D possibly TRBD1 on 6 matching bases. V was cut by 0 bases and J by 8 bases, with 19 bases left in between. Looked up from germline, CDR1 is ENHRY and CDR2 is SYGVKD. This CDR3 spans 16 amino acids. CDR3 DNA sequence: TGTGCCATCAGTGAGTCGACCCGGGGGCTTCTGGACGGCTACACCTTC. This gives the protein CAISESTRGLLDGYTF.

CDR3 DNA: TGTGCCAGCAGTTATTGGGGCGGGTCTAACATTCAGTACTTC. Translating gives CASSYWGGSNIQYF. This rearrangement joins TRBV6-2 or TRBV6-3 to TRBJ2-4; D could derive from TRBD1 or TRBD2 (5 bases each). Germline V lookup: CDR1 MNHEY, CDR2 SVGEGT. This CDR3 comprises 14 residues. V lost 3 bases to trimming and J lost 7 bases, with 13 bases between them.

This clonotype appeared many times. The rearrangement uses TRBV4-1 and TRBJ2-3; a weak D match, TRBD1 (6 bases). Germline V gene sequence: CDR1 MGHRA, CDR2 YSYEKL. The CDR3 sequence is 19 residues long. The V and J ends lost 0 bases and 2 bases respectively, with 21 bases between them. CDR3 bases: TGCGCCAGCAGCCAAGAAGCCCCCCAGGGACAAGGACCCACAGATACGCAGTATTTT. It is translated as CASSQEAPQGQGPTDTQYF.